This T cell receptor beta chain was identified during a study of follicular helper T cells after annual influenza vaccination. Time point described: 2015-2016 season, pre-vaccination. The table came from immunoSEQ multiplex PCR; TCRdb's copy has only in-frame clones and leaves some out. Here the sample spans 9,500 to 15,000 clones, 80% being singletons. This sequence was found in an adult who received the influenza vaccine. Source: CXCR5+ CD38- circulating T follicular helper cells from blood, taken on the day of influenza vaccination. Indicated subset: circulating Tfh, non-naive CD4+CXCR5+PD-1+ (ICOS+CD38+ or ICOS-CD38-).

The CDR3 sequence is CASRPVSSVGYTF. CDR3 sequence (DNA): TGTGCCAGCAGACCGGTATCCAGTGTTGGCTACACCTTC. The chain employs TRBV28 and TRBJ1-2; no clear D. This CDR3 has 13 amino acids. V was cut by 6 bases and J by 7 bases, with 15 bases left in between. From germline, CDR1 is MDHEN and CDR2 SYDVKM.